Below, 12 T cell receptor beta chains from the same sample are listed, as sequenced in a study of shared clonotypes between healthy human individuals. Here immunoSEQ multiplex PCR was the method, and the copy in TCRdb shows in-frame clones only, minus some. The repertoire consists of about 2.4 million clones, with 90% to 95% occurring once and the leading ten covering about 0.34%. Material for sequencing was naive CD4+ T cells from PBMCs. The subset is: CD45RA+ positively selected. The receptors derive from a man aged 18 to 30 in good health. Some clones in this sample may be carry-over from other donors' samples.

The chain joins TRBV27 to TRBJ2-7, with D possibly being TRBD1 or TRBD2 (5 bases each). This CDR3 is 15 amino acids long. CDR1 is MNHEY and CDR2 is SMNVEV in the germline V gene (reference sequence). The V gene lost 3 bases and the J gene lost 2 bases, with 14 bases spanning the gap. The CDR3, as DNA: TGTGCCAGCAGTTTGTGGGGGTTGCCCACCTACGAGCAGTACTTC. Translated: CASSLWGLPTYEQYF.

In this sample, this clone turned up once. The gene calls are TRBV6-5 and TRBJ1-2; TRBD1 matches at 9 bases. This CDR3 has 16 amino acids. V lost 0 bases to trimming and J lost 4 bases; unmatched junction nucleotides: 6. CDR1 is MNHEY and CDR2 is SVGAGI in the germline V gene. The CDR3 DNA is TGTGCCAGCAGTTACTCACAGGGGGCGGAGGGCTATGGCTACACCTTC. This gives the protein CASSYSQGAEGYGYTF.

The chain couples TRBV5-6 to TRBJ2-7; 9 bases match TRBD1. This CDR3 has 14 residues. V shed 4 bases, J shed 9 bases, and the junction held 11 bases outside the gene matches. Germline V CDR1 and CDR2: SGHDT, YYEEEE. Here the CDR3 reads CASSTPGQGFLQYF. For the CDR3, the DNA is TGTGCCAGCAGCACACCGGGACAGGGTTTTTTGCAGTACTTC.

Here the CDR3 reads CASSPGGLAGTETQYF. CDR3 sequence (DNA): TGTGCCAGCAGCCCGGGGGGCCTAGCGGGCACAGAGACCCAGTACTTC. The chain is built from TRBV7-3 and TRBJ2-5, with 8 bases matching TRBD2. Germline CDR1 reads SGHTA; CDR2 reads FQGTGA. The CDR3 extends over 16 amino acids. With 5 bases clipped from V and 4 bases from J, the junction kept 12 bases outside the gene matches.

This chain joins TRBV7-3 and TRBJ2-4; a weak D match, TRBD1 (5 bases). V was cut by 5 bases and J by 8 bases, with 13 bases left in between. CDR3 length: 13 amino acids. CDR1 and CDR2 from the germline V gene are SGHTA and FQGTGA. The CDR3 nucleotides read TGTGCCAGCAGCCCGTCGCAGGGTGACATTCAGTACTTC. Encoded protein: CASSPSQGDIQYF.

The V call is TRBV2, the J call TRBJ1-1; D gene ambiguous. Trimming cost V 10 bases and J 1 base, with 13 bases left between them. Germline V lookup: CDR1 SNHLY, CDR2 FYNNEI. The CDR3 spans 13 residues. CDR3 region: CATKSDGNTEAFF. As DNA, the CDR3 is TGTGCCACTAAGTCGGACGGGAACACTGAAGCTTTCTTT.

The chain has TRBV6-1 and TRBJ1-2, with D unclear. This CDR3 has 18 amino acids. Trimming took off 1 base at V and 5 bases at J, with 23 bases between the two ends. Germline V gene sequence: CDR1 MNHNS, CDR2 SASEGT. The CDR3 sequence is CASSEVLPRAVPSYGYTF. CDR3 nucleotide sequence: TGTGCCAGCAGTGAAGTATTACCCCGGGCAGTTCCATCATATGGCTACACCTTC.

The chain employs TRBV5-4 and TRBJ2-2; 9 positions match TRBD2. The germline V gene encodes CDR1 SGHNT and CDR2 YYREEE (reference sequence). The CDR3 is made up of 15 amino acids. With 5 bases clipped from V and 6 bases from J, the junction kept 8 bases outside the gene matches. CDR3 in DNA: TGTGCCAGCAGGGGAGGGCTAGCGGGGTCCGGGGAGCTGTTTTTT. The encoded protein is CASRGGLAGSGELFF.

This sequence joins TRBV4-1 and TRBJ2-7, with TRBD2 matching 7 bases. This CDR3 spans 15 amino acids. CDR1 is MGHRA and CDR2 is YSYEKL in the germline V gene. Trimming cost V 0 bases and J 4 bases; bases outside gene matches: 6. Written as DNA, the CDR3 is TGCGCCAGCAGCCAAGATCGGCTGGGAGGGTACGAGCAGTACTTC. It codes for CASSQDRLGGYEQYF.

The chain joins TRBV7-9 to TRBJ2-1; 14 bases line up with TRBD2. From germline, CDR1 is SEHNR and CDR2 FQNEAQ (reference sequence). V trimming: 6 bases; J trimming: 10 bases; junction bases outside the gene matches: 11. CDR3 length: 16 residues. The CDR3 reads CASSNEPGLAGEEQFF. CDR3 nucleotide sequence: TGTGCCAGCAGTAATGAGCCGGGACTAGCGGGAGAGGAGCAGTTCTTC.

This clone was seen a single time. The same CDR3 arises from other DNA sequences in this sample as well. The genes are TRBV7-3 and TRBJ2-3; D is unclear. V was trimmed by 6 bases and J by 5 bases, leaving 12 bases between them. The germline V gene has CDR1 SGHTA and CDR2 FQGTGA. The CDR3 covers 13 residues. The DNA for the CDR3 is TGTGCCAGCAGTCCCAGGTTGGGAGATACGCAGTATTTT. This sequence encodes CASSPRLGDTQYF.

This chain uses TRBV2 with TRBJ2-5, with TRBD1 matching over 9 bases. CDR3 length: 15 residues. J lost 5 bases, V lost 6 bases, and 10 bases had no gene match. CDR1 and CDR2 from the germline V gene are SNHLY and FYNNEI. CDR3 region: CASSRNRGRGETQYF. The CDR3 region has the DNA TGTGCCAGCAGCCGGAACAGGGGGCGAGGGGAGACCCAGTACTTC.